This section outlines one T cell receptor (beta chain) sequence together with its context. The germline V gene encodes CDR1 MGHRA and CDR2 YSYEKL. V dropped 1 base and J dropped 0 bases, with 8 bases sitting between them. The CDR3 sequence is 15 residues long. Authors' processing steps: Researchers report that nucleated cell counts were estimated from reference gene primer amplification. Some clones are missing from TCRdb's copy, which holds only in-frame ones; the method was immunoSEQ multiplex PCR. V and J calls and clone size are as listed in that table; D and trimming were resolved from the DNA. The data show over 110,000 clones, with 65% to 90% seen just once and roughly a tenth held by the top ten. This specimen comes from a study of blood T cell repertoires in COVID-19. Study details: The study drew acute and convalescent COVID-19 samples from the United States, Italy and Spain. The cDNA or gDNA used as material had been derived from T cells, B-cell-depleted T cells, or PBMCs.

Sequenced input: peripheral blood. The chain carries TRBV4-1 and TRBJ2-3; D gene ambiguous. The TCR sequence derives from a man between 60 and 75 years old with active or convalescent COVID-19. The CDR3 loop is CASSQVRESTDTQYF. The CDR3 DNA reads TGCGCCAGCAGCCAAGTCCGAGAAAGCACAGATACGCAGTATTTT.